What follows are 10 T cell receptor beta chains derived from one specimen sequenced in a study of cytomegalovirus exposure and HLA in healthy donors. PCR involved 60 Vbeta and 13 Jbeta primers. The repertoire was sequenced with immunoSEQ multiplex PCR; TCRdb's copy has only in-frame clones and lacks some. The sample shows 120,000 to 150,000 clones, roughly three quarters of them seen only once. The sequenced sample consisted of PBMCs. The receptor source for this set is a woman between 40 and 50 years old in good health and CMV-seronegative.

This clone was recorded only once. V gene TRBV6-1 combines with J gene TRBJ1-2, with 7 bases matching TRBD1. V trimming: 7 bases; J trimming: 4 bases; junction bases outside the gene matches: 9. The germline gives CDR1 MNHNS, CDR2 SASEGT. CDR3 size: 14 residues. The CDR3 reads CASNPGTVSYGYTF. The CDR3, as DNA: TGTGCCAGCAACCCAGGGACAGTTAGCTATGGCTACACCTTC.

This clone was detected only once. This chain links TRBV5-5 with TRBJ1-1, with TRBD1 matching 8 bases. The CDR3 runs 13 residues. The germline CDR1 and CDR2 sequences are SGHKS and YYEKEE (reference sequence). With V trimmed by 6 bases and J by 6 bases, 7 bases remained unmatched. DNA of the CDR3: TGTGCCAGCAACCTTCAGGGGGCGGCTGAAGCTTTCTTT. This gives the protein CASNLQGAAEAFF.

The chain joins TRBV13 to TRBJ2-7, with 8 bases lining up with TRBD2. Germline assignment: CDR1 PRHDT and CDR2 FYEKMQ (reference sequence). V lost 10 bases, J lost 3 bases, and 5 bases stayed unmatched. This CDR3 comprises 12 residues. The CDR3, as DNA: TGTGCCACCAACGGGGGGGACTACGAGCAGTACTTC. It yields the protein CATNGGDYEQYF. Together with reference TRBV13 and TRBJ2-7, the CDR3 gives the full variable domain: AAGVIQSPRHLIKEKRETATLKCYPIPRHDTVYWYQQGPGQDPQFLISFYEKMQSDKGSIPDRFSAQQFSDYHSELNMSSLELGDSALYFCATNGGDYEQYFGPGTRLTVT.

The chain joins TRBV4-1 to TRBJ1-1; a weak D match, TRBD1 (6 bases). The germline V gene has CDR1 MGHRA and CDR2 YSYEKL. CDR3 length: 16 amino acids. V was pared by 1 base and J by 0 bases, with 12 bases between. The DNA of the CDR3 is TGCGCCAGCAGCCAAGGGATTAGGGGGTTGAACACTGAAGCTTTCTTT. Translating it yields CASSQGIRGLNTEAFF.

This chain uses TRBV7-9 with TRBJ1-6; D ambiguous. This CDR3 has 13 residues. In germline, CDR1 is SEHNR, CDR2 FQNEAQ (reference sequence). With 2 bases removed from V and 7 bases from J, the gap between germline ends came to 6 bases. CDR3 in amino acids: CASSLFENSPLHF. Here the CDR3 DNA reads TGTGCCAGCAGCTTATTTGAGAATTCACCCCTCCACTTT.

This clone appeared a few times. The V call is TRBV19, the J call TRBJ1-2; 7 bases match TRBD1. There are 16 residues in the CDR3. Germline V lookup: CDR1 LNHDA, CDR2 SQIVND (reference sequence). The ends lost 0 bases at V and 5 bases at J; junction bases unmatched: 9. The chain's CDR3 is CASSIEVQGYRYGYTF. Here the CDR3 DNA reads TGTGCCAGTAGTATAGAAGTACAGGGGTATCGGTATGGCTACACCTTC.

The V gene is TRBV2, the J gene TRBJ2-2, with D maybe TRBD2 (5 bases). Trimming removed 3 bases from V and 1 base from J, with 12 bases in between. CDR3 length: 16 amino acids. Germline V gene data show CDR1 as SNHLY and CDR2 as FYNNEI. The CDR3 region has the DNA TGTGCCAGCAGTGAGACCGTGGAGGTGAACACCGGGGAGCTGTTTTTT. As protein: CASSETVEVNTGELFF.

This chain uses TRBV7-2 with TRBJ2-3; maybe TRBD1 (5 bases). V was shortened by 1 base and J by 6 bases, with 8 bases between the two germline ends. This CDR3 has 13 residues. CDR1 and CDR2 (germline): SGHTA, FQGNSA. This chain's CDR3 is CASSLGGRDTQYF. CDR3 bases: TGTGCCAGCAGCTTAGGGGGCCGGGATACGCAGTATTTT.

The V and J genes are TRBV18 and TRBJ1-5, with 8 bases aligning to TRBD1. Trimming cost V 0 bases and J 7 bases; bases outside gene matches: 14. The germline CDR1 and CDR2 sequences are KGHSH and LQKENI. The CDR3 runs to 18 residues. The chain's CDR3 is CASSPPTLMQGAGQPQHF. CDR3 DNA sequence: TGTGCCAGCTCACCACCAACATTAATGCAGGGGGCCGGGCAGCCCCAGCATTTT.

Turning to this clone: At one boundary the junction diverges from the germline segment, which might be a read error. The gene calls are TRBV5-1 and TRBJ2-1; 7 nucleotides agree with TRBD2. Looked up from germline, CDR1 is SGHRS and CDR2 is YFSETQ. The length of the CDR3 is 17 residues. DNA of the CDR3: TGCGCCAGCAGCTTGGGGGACCGGGGGGTGACCTACAATAAGCAGTTCTTC. Translated: CASSLGDRGVTYNKQFF.